The sequence of this TCR beta chain was determined in a study of siplizumab effects on memory and regulatory T cells. General study results and limits: Naive T cells were seen as more diverse than memory cells and as major alloresponse contributors. A small minority of alloreactive clones were mapped to unstimulated subsets. Of the proliferating CD4+ or CD8+ clones, roughly 80-96% lacked a naive or memory phenotype that could be assigned.

Approximately 100,000 TCR templates were assayed per sample. TCRdb's copy holds only in-frame clones and misses some; the assay was immunoSEQ multiplex PCR. The data contain tens of thousands of clones, 80% to 95% of them singletons. Germline-derived CDR1 and CDR2 are MNHEY and SMNVEV (reference sequence). The CDR3 contains 15 residues. With 4 bases removed from V and 7 bases from J, the gap between germline ends came to 17 bases. Remarks on this clone: What it binds is unknown.

This sequence originates from a human donor in good health. The V and J genes are TRBV27 and TRBJ2-1; D might be TRBD2 (5 bases). Sequencing was done on a sample of CD8+ T cells sorted from blood. In DNA, the CDR3 is TGTGCCAGCAGTTATAGGAGGCCCAGAGGGAATGAGCAGTTCTTC. It translates to CASSYRRPRGNEQFF.